One sample yielded the 19 T cell receptor beta chains listed below, sequenced in a study of identical twins. TCRdb re-called the 5' RACE reads through MiXCR, storing one row per CDR3 protein. The sample carries roughly 720,000 distinct CDR3 sequences, 15% to 20% recorded once. The data also belong to a second study, concerning T cells expressing NK-cell markers.

The sequencing sample was made of PBMCs. The receptors come from a young woman in good health.

This chain joins TRBV1 and TRBJ2-7. TRBV1 is given as a pseudogene. This CDR3 has 10 residues. This CDR3 reads CTSRSYEQYF. For the CDR3, the DNA is TGCACCAGCAGGTCCTACGAGCAGTACTTC.

This rearrangement joins TRBV20-1 to TRBJ2-6; tentatively, D is TRBD1 (5 bases). CDR3 length: 15 amino acids. V shed 0 bases and J shed 2 bases, with 8 bases lying between them. In germline, CDR1 is DFQATT, CDR2 SNEGSKA (reference sequence). The CDR3 region is CSARDPGPGANVLTF. The CDR3 bases are TGCAGTGCTAGAGATCCAGGGCCTGGGGCCAACGTCCTGACTTTC.

This chain joins TRBV5-1 and TRBJ2-1; tentative D call: TRBD2 (6 bases). The V end lost 0 bases, the J end lost 8 bases, and 12 bases lay between the germline ends. The germline CDR1 and CDR2 sequences are SGHRS and YFSETQ. The CDR3 consists of 14 residues. The CDR3 sequence: CASSLGGEPDEQFF. Written as DNA, the CDR3 is TGCGCCAGCAGCTTGGGGGGGGAGCCGGATGAGCAGTTCTTC. Filled out from reference TRBV5-1 and TRBJ2-1, the complete variable domain reads KAGVTQTPRYLIKTRGQQVTLSCSPISGHRSVSWYQQTPGQGLQFLFEYFSETQRNKGNFPGRFSGRQFSNSRSEMNVSTLELGDSALYLCASSLGGEPDEQFFGPGTRLTVL.

The chain links TRBV29-1 to TRBJ1-2, with 9 nucleotides matching TRBD1. V shed 8 bases, J shed 6 bases, and the junction held 10 bases outside the gene matches. In germline, CDR1 is SQVTM, CDR2 ANQGSEA. CDR3 size: 13 residues. For the CDR3, the DNA is TGCAGCTTCAGAGACAGGGGGAAAAATGGCTACACCTTC. Residues: CSFRDRGKNGYTF.

The V and J genes are TRBV4-1 and TRBJ1-2, with TRBD1 identical over 9 bases. The J segment lost 2 bases and the V segment lost 6 bases, leaving 16 bases of the junction unmatched. The CDR3 extends over 18 amino acids. Germline V CDR1 and CDR2: MGHRA, YSYEKL. This CDR3 reads CASSRPSRTGVLNYGYTF. The CDR3 region has the DNA TGCGCCAGCAGTCGCCCTTCACGGACAGGGGTCTTAAACTATGGCTACACCTTC.

The chain links TRBV10-3 to TRBJ2-5; possible D gene TRBD2, 5 bases. Germline CDR1 is ENHRY and CDR2 is SYGVKD. The CDR3 is made up of 14 amino acids. V was pared by 4 bases and J by 2 bases, with 11 bases between. This CDR3 is CAISVGLAQETQYF. The CDR3 nucleotides read TGTGCCATCAGTGTCGGTCTAGCACAAGAGACCCAGTACTTC.

This clonotype was picked up a small number of times. The rearrangement uses TRBV9 and TRBJ2-3; weak D call: TRBD1 (6 bases). Trimming stripped 0 bases from V and 3 bases from J, with 8 bases between. The CDR3 length is 14 residues. The germline V gene encodes CDR1 SGDLS and CDR2 YYNGEE. This chain's CDR3 is CASSVATGTDTQYF. CDR3 bases: TGTGCCAGCAGCGTAGCAACAGGGACAGATACGCAGTATTTT.

The chain has TRBV5-1 and TRBJ2-7; D is ambiguous. Trimming shortened V by 2 bases and J by 0 bases, and 12 bases separated the two germline ends. The CDR3 length is 15 residues. CDR1 and CDR2 (germline): SGHRS, YFSETQ. The CDR3 bases are TGCGCCAGCAGCTTCGAGAACGGATACTCCTACGAGCAGTACTTC. Protein: CASSFENGYSYEQYF.

This clonotype has just a few counts. The genes are TRBV15 and TRBJ1-6; no reliable D call. The germline CDR1 and CDR2 sequences are LNHNV and YYDKDF (reference sequence). V lost 5 bases, J lost 4 bases, and 9 bases lay in between. The CDR3 has 14 amino acids. The CDR3: CATSREQYNSPLHF. The CDR3 nucleotides are TGTGCCACCAGCCGTGAACAGTATAATTCACCCCTCCACTTT.

This chain links TRBV7-6 with TRBJ1-1; maybe TRBD1 (5 bases). This CDR3 contains 14 residues. Germline V gene lookup returns CDR1 SGHVS and CDR2 FNYEAQ. Deletions cut 2 bases from V and 6 bases from J, with 13 bases between. CDR3 residues: CASSLTHGDSEAFF. CDR3 nucleotide sequence: TGTGCCAGCAGCTTAACCCACGGGGACTCTGAAGCTTTCTTT. The variable domain in full, with the rest retrieved from reference TRBV7-6 and TRBJ1-1, is GAGVSQSPRYKVTKRGQDVALRCDPISGHVSLYWYRQALGQGPEFLTYFNYEAQQDKSGLPNDRFSAERPEGSISTLTIQRTEQRDSAMYRCASSLTHGDSEAFFGQGTRLTVV.

This clonotype came up a few times. V and J are TRBV6-6 and TRBJ2-1; D is uncertain. The CDR3 loop spans 12 amino acids. Germline CDR1 is MNHNY and CDR2 is SVGAGI (reference sequence). Trimming cost V 5 bases and J 6 bases, with 8 bases left between them. In nucleotides, the CDR3 is TGTGCCAGCAGTGCTACCCGCAATGAGCAGTTCTTC. It is translated as CASSATRNEQFF.

The sample holds a few counts of this clonotype. The chain combines TRBV20-1 with TRBJ2-1; 9 bases fit TRBD2. The CDR3 length is 13 residues. CDR1 and CDR2 (germline): DFQATT, SNEGSKA (reference sequence). The chain's CDR3 is CSKPGLAGNEQFF. In DNA, the CDR3 is TGCAGCAAGCCGGGACTAGCAGGCAATGAGCAGTTCTTC.

This chain joins TRBV11-2 and TRBJ2-7; no clear D. CDR3 length equals 16 residues. Germline CDR1 SGHAT, CDR2 FQNNGV. V lost 5 bases to trimming and J lost 4 bases, with 21 bases between them. In nucleotides, the CDR3 is TGTGCCAGCAGCCCACTTAGGGTCGCCGCTGTATACGAGCAGTACTTC. Amino acids: CASSPLRVAAVYEQYF.

V is TRBV20-1 and J is TRBJ2-3; a possible D gene is TRBD1 (5 bases). Germline lookup yields CDR1 DFQATT and CDR2 SNEGSKA (reference sequence). This CDR3 has 13 amino acids. V lost 0 bases, J lost 4 bases, and 8 bases lay in between. The CDR3 spells CSARDQGADTQYF. DNA for the CDR3: TGCAGTGCTAGAGATCAAGGGGCAGATACGCAGTATTTT.

The rearrangement links TRBV27 to TRBJ2-7; the D call may be TRBD1 or TRBD2 (5 bases each). The V end lost 4 bases, the J end lost 3 bases, and 10 bases lay between the germline ends. Germline CDR1 reads MNHEY; CDR2 reads SMNVEV (reference sequence). CDR3 length: 13 amino acids. The CDR3 region has the DNA TGTGCCAGCAGTTCGGGACCCTACTACGAGCAGTACTTC. Protein: CASSSGPYYEQYF.

The chain joins TRBV5-1 to TRBJ1-1; no definite D call. V was clipped by 5 bases and J by 5 bases, with 7 bases between them. The CDR3 extends over 11 amino acids. Germline values: CDR1 SGHRS, CDR2 YFSETQ. The CDR3 DNA sequence: TGCGCCAGCAGATTTGGGACTGAAGCTTTCTTT. Its protein product is CASRFGTEAFF.

This clonotype was picked up a small number of times. This chain uses TRBV7-9 with TRBJ1-4; D not certain. This CDR3 contains 13 residues. Trimming removed 1 base from V and 11 bases from J, with 11 bases in between. Germline CDR1 reads SEHNR; CDR2 reads FQNEAQ (reference sequence). CDR3 sequence: CASSLGPERKLFF. Here the CDR3 DNA reads TGTGCCAGCAGCTTAGGTCCGGAACGGAAACTGTTTTTT.

This chain uses TRBV7-3 with TRBJ2-1; no clear D gene. The CDR3 is 13 residues long. V lost 5 bases and J 6 bases, leaving 11 bases between the germline ends. Germline CDR1 and CDR2: SGHTA and FQGTGA. The CDR3 loop reads CASSPDPSNEQFF. CDR3 nucleotides: TGTGCCAGCAGCCCGGACCCCTCCAATGAGCAGTTCTTC.

The J gene is TRBJ2-7, the V gene TRBV13, with D tentatively TRBD1 (6 bases). Trimming removed 5 bases at V and 1 base at J, with 18 bases between. CDR1 is PRHDT, CDR2 FYEKMQ, per germline (reference sequence). The length of the CDR3 is 16 residues. DNA of the CDR3: TGTGCCAGCAGCCCCCGCCCACAGGGTCGGTCCTACGAGCAGTACTTC. It yields the protein CASSPRPQGRSYEQYF.